This TCR beta chain is drawn from a study of CD8 T cells in ankylosing spondylitis. TCRdb called the 5' RACE reads again in MiXCR, with one record for every CDR3 protein. The repertoire holds about 220,000 distinct CDR3 sequences, around 6.6% seen once, with approximately 15% in the top ten. V dropped 5 bases and J dropped 3 bases, with 14 bases sitting between them. This CDR3 contains 14 residues. CDR1 is MNHNS and CDR2 is SASEGT in the germline V gene. Overall study findings and caveats: Disease-linked clones were reportedly significantly enriched in matched ankylosing spondylitis synovial fluid. Among TCR beta sequences, a motif of 7 to 9 highly homologous variants appeared characteristic of ankylosing spondylitis blood.

As regards this clonotype: The antigen is unknown.

The sequencing input was blood, either unsorted or a sorted T cell fraction (not recorded which). This chain joins TRBV6-1 and TRBJ2-7; D is uncertain. The source is a male donor with ankylosing spondylitis. The CDR3 reads CASSPESGHYEQYF. In DNA form, the CDR3 reads TGTGCCAGCAGTCCAGAGTCGGGTCACTACGAGCAGTACTTC.